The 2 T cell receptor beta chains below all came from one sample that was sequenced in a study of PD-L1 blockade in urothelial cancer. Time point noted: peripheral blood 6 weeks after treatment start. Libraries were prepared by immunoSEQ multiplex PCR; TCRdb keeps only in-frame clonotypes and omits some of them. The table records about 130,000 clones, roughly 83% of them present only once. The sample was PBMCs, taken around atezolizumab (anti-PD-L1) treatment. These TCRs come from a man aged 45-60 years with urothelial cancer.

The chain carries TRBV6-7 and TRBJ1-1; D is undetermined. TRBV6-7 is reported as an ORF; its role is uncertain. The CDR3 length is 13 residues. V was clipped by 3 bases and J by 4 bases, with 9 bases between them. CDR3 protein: CASSYLRCTEAFF. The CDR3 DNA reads TGTGCCAGCAGTTATTTGAGGTGCACTGAAGCTTTCTTT.

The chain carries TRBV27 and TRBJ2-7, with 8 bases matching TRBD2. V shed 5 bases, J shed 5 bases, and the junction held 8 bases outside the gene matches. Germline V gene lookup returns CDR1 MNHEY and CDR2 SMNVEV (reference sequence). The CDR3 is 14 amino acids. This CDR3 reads CASSRTGTRNEQYF. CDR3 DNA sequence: TGTGCCAGCAGTAGAACCGGGACTAGAAACGAGCAGTACTTC.